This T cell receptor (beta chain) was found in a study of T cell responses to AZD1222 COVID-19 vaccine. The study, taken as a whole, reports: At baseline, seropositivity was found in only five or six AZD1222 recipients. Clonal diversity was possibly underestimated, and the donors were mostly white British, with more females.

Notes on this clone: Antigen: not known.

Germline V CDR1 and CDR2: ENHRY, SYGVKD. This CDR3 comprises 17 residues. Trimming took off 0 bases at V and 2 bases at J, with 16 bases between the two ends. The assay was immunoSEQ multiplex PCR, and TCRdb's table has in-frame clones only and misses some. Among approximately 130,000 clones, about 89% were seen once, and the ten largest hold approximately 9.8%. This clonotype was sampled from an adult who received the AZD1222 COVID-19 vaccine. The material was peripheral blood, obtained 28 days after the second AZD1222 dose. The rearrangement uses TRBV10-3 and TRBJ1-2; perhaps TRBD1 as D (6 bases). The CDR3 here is CAISESAGVDTNYGYTF. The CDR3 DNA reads TGTGCCATCAGTGAGTCGGCAGGGGTCGATACCAACTATGGCTACACCTTC.